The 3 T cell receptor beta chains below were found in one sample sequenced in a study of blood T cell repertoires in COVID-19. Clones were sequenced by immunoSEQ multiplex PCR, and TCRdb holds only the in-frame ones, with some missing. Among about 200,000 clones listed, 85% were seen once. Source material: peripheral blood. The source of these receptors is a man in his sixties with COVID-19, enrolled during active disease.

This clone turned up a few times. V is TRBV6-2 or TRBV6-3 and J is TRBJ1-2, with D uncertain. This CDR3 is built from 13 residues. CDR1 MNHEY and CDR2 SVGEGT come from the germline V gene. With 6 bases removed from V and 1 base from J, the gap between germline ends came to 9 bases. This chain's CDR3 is CASSGSNNYGYTF. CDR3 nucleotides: TGTGCCAGCAGCGGGAGCAATAACTATGGCTACACCTTC.

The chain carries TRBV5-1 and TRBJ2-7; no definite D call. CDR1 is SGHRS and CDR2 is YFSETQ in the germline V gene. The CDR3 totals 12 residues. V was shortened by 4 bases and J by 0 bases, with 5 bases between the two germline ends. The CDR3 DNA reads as TGCGCCAGCAGCCCGAGCTCCTACGAGCAGTACTTC. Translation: CASSPSSYEQYF.

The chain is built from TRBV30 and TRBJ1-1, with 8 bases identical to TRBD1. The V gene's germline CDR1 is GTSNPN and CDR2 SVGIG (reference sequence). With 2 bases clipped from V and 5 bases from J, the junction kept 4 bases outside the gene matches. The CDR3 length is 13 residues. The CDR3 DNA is TGTGCCTGGAGTCTCAGGGGGCCAACTGAAGCTTTCTTT. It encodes CAWSLRGPTEAFF.